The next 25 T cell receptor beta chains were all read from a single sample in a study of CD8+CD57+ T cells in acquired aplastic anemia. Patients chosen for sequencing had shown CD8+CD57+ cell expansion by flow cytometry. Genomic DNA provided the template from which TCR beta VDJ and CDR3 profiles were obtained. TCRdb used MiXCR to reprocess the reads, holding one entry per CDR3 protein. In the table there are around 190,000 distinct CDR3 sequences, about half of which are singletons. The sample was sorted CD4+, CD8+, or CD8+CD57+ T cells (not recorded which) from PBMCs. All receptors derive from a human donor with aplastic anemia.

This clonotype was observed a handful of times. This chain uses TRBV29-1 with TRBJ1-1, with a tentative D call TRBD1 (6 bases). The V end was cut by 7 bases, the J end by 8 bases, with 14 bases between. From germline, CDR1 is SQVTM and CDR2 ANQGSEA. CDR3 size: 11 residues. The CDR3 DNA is TGCAGCGCCGGGGACAAGCAAGAAGCTTTCTTT. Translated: CSAGDKQEAFF.

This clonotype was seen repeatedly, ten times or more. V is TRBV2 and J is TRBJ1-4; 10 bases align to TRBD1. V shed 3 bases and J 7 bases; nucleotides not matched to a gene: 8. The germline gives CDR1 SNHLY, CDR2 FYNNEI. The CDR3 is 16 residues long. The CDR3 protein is CASSEVAGTGVEKLFF. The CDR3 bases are TGTGCCAGCAGTGAGGTGGCAGGGACAGGGGTTGAAAAACTGTTTTTT. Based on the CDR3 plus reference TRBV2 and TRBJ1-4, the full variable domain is EPEVTQTPSHQVTQMGQEVILRCVPISNHLYFYWYRQILGQKVEFLVSFYNNEISEKSEIFDDQFSVERPDGSNFTLKIRSTKLEDSAMYFCASSEVAGTGVEKLFFGSGTQLSVL.

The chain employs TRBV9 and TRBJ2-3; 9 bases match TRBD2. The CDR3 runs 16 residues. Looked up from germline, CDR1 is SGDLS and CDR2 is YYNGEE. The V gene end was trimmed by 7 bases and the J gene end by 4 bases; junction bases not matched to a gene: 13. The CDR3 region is CASSTKPRGGPDTQYF. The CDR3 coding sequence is TGTGCCAGCTCCACTAAGCCGCGGGGGGGCCCAGATACGCAGTATTTT.

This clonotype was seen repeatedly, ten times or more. CDR3 sequence (DNA): TGTGCCAGCAGCTTAGGGGGAGTAGCCTCACCCCTCCACTTT. Translated, it gives CASSLGGVASPLHF. The genes are TRBV7-9 and TRBJ1-6, with unresolved D. V was clipped by 1 base and J by 10 bases, with 11 bases between them. CDR3 length equals 14 residues. Germline CDR1 SEHNR, CDR2 FQNEAQ (reference sequence).

In DNA, the CDR3 is TGTGCCAGTAGTAACCGGATGAACACTGAAGCTTTCTTT. Amino acid sequence: CASSNRMNTEAFF. The chain uses TRBV19 and TRBJ1-1; D is ambiguous. This CDR3 comprises 13 residues. Looked up from germline, CDR1 is LNHDA and CDR2 is SQIVND (reference sequence). Trimming removed 4 bases from V and 0 bases from J, with 6 bases in between.

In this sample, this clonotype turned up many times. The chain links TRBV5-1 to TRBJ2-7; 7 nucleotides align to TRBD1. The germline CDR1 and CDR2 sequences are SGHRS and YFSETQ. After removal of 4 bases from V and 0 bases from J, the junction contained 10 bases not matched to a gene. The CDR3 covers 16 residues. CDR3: CASSQIGTVNSYEQYF. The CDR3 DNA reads TGCGCCAGCAGCCAGATCGGGACAGTAAACTCCTACGAGCAGTACTTC. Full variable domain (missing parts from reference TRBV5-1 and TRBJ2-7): KAGVTQTPRYLIKTRGQQVTLSCSPISGHRSVSWYQQTPGQGLQFLFEYFSETQRNKGNFPGRFSGRQFSNSRSEMNVSTLELGDSALYLCASSQIGTVNSYEQYFGPGTRLTVT.

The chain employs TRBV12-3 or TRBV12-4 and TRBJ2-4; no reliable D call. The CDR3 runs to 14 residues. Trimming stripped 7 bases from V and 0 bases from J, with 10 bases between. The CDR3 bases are TGTGCCAGCACCGAAGAGTTAGCCAAAAACATTCAGTACTTC. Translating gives CASTEELAKNIQYF.

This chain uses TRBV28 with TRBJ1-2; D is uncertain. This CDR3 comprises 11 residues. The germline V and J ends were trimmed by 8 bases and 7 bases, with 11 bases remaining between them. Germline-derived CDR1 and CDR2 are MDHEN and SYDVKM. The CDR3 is CASRSLIGYTF. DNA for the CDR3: TGTGCCAGCCGCTCGTTAATTGGCTACACCTTC.

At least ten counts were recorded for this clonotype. CDR3 bases: TGTGCCAGCAGCGCTACCCGACAGAAGGATGGCTACACCTTC. Its translation is CASSATRQKDGYTF. The rearrangement uses TRBV9 and TRBJ1-2; D possibly corresponds to TRBD1 (5 bases). CDR3 length equals 14 residues. Trimming removed 3 bases at V and 6 bases at J, with 15 bases between. Germline CDR1 and CDR2: SGDLS and YYNGEE. The full variable domain, in which reference TRBV9 and TRBJ1-2 provide the parts outside the CDR3, is DSGVTQTPKHLITATGQRVTLRCSPRSGDLSVYWYQQSLDQGLQFLIQYYNGEERAKGNILERFSAQQFPDLHSELNLSSLELGDSALYFCASSATRQKDGYTFGSGTRLTVV.

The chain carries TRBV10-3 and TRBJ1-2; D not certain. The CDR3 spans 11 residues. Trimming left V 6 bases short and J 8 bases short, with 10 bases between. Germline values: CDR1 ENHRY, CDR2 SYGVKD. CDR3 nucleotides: TGTGCCATCAGAGAGGTGGGAGGCTACACCTTC. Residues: CAIREVGGYTF.

CDR3 bases: TGTGCCAGCAGTGATCCGGGACAGGGGAACTATGGCTACACCTTC. It encodes CASSDPGQGNYGYTF. This chain connects TRBV25-1 to TRBJ1-2; 10 nucleotides agree with TRBD1. The CDR3 length is 15 residues. Germline CDR1 is MGHDK and CDR2 is SYGVNS. The V and J ends lost 3 bases and 2 bases, in that order; junction bases with no gene match: 3.

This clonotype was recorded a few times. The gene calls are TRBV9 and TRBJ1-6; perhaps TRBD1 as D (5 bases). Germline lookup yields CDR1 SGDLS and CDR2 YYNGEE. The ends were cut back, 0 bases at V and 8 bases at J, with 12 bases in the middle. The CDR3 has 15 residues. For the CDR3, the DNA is TGTGCCAGCAGCGTAGGTGGGGCTGGGGATTCACCCCTCCACTTT. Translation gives CASSVGGAGDSPLHF.

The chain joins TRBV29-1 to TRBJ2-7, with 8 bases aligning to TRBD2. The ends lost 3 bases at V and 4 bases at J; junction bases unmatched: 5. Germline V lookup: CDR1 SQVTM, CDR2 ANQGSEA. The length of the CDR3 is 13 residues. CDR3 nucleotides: TGCAGCGTTGATTTCGGGAGGGGTTACGAGCAGTACTTC. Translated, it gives CSVDFGRGYEQYF.

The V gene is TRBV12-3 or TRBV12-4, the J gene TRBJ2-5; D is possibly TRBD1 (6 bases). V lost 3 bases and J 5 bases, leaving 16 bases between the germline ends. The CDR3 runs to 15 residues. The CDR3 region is CASSFEGQSSETQYF. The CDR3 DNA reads TGTGCCAGCAGTTTTGAGGGACAAAGCTCGGAGACCCAGTACTTC.

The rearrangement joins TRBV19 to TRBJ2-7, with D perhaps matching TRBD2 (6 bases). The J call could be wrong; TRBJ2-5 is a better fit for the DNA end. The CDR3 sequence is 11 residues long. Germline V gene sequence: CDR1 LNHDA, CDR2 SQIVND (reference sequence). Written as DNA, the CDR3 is TGTGCCAGTCGGGGGAAAGAGACCCAGTACTTC. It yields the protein CASRGKETQYF.

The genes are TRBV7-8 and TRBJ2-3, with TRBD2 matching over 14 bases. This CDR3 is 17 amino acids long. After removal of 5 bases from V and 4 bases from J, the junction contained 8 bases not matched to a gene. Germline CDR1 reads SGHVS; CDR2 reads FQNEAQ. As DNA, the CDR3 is TGTGCCAGCAGCCAGACGACTAGCGGGGGGGCAGCAGATACGCAGTATTTT. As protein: CASSQTTSGGAADTQYF.

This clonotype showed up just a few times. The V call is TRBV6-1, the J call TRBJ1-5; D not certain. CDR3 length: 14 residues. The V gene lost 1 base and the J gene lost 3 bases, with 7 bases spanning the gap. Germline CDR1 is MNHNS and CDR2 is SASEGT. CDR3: CASSEGANNQPQHF. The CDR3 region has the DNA TGTGCCAGCAGTGAAGGGGCAAACAATCAGCCCCAGCATTTT.

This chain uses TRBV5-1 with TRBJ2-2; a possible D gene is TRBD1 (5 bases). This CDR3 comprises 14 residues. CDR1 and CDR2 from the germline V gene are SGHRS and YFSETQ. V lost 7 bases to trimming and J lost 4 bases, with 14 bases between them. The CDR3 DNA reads TGCGCCAGCCAGACAGTTAGTACCACCGGGGAGCTGTTTTTT. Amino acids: CASQTVSTTGELFF. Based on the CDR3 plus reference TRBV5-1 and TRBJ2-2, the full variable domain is KAGVTQTPRYLIKTRGQQVTLSCSPISGHRSVSWYQQTPGQGLQFLFEYFSETQRNKGNFPGRFSGRQFSNSRSEMNVSTLELGDSALYLCASQTVSTTGELFFGEGSRLTVL.

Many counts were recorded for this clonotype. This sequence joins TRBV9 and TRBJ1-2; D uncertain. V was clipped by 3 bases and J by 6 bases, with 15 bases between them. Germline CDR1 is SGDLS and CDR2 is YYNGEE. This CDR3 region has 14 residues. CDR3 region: CASSDLGRRDGYTF. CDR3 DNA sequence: TGTGCCAGCAGCGACCTTGGACGGCGGGATGGCTACACCTTC.

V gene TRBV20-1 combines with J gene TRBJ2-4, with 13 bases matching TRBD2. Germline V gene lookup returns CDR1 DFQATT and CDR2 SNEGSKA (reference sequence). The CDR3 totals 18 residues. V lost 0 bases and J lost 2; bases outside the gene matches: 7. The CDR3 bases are TGCAGTGCTAGAGATCTAACTAGCGGGGGGGTGACCAAAAACATTCAGTACTTC. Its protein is CSARDLTSGGVTKNIQYF.

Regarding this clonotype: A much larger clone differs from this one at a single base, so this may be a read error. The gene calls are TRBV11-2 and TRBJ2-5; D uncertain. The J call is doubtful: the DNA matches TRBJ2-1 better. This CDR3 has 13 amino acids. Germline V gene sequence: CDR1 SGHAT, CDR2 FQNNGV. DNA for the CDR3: TGTGCCAGCAGCTTAGCTCAGCCTAGTGGGCAGTTCTTC. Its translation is CASSLAQPSGQFF.

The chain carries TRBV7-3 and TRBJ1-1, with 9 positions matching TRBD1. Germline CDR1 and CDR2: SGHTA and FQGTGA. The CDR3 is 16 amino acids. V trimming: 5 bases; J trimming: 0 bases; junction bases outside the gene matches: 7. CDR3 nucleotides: TGTGCCAGCAGCCCTCATGGACAGGGGATGAACACTGAAGCTTTCTTT. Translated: CASSPHGQGMNTEAFF. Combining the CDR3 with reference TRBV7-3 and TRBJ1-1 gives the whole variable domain GAGVSQTPSNKVTEKGKYVELRCDPISGHTALYWYRQSLGQGPEFLIYFQGTGAADDSGLPNDRFFAVRPEGSVSTLKIQRTERGDSAVYLCASSPHGQGMNTEAFFGQGTRLTVV.

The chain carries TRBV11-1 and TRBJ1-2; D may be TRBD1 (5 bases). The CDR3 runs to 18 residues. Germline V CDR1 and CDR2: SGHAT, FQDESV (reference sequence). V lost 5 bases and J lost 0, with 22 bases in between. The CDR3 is CASSGRMVDSLSNYGYTF. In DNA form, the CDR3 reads TGTGCCAGCAGCGGGAGGATGGTCGACAGCCTCTCTAACTATGGCTACACCTTC. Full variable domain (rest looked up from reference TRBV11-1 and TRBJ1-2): EAEVAQSPRYKITEKSQAVAFWCDPISGHATLYWYRQILGQGPELLVQFQDESVVDDSQLPKDRFSAERLKGVDSTLKIQPAELGDSAMYLCASSGRMVDSLSNYGYTFGSGTRLTVV.

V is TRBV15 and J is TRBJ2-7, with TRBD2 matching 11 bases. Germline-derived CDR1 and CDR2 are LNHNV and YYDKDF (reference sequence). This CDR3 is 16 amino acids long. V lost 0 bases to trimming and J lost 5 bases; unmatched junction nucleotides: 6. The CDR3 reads CATSRDPLAGGHEQYF. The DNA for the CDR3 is TGTGCCACCAGCAGAGATCCGCTAGCGGGGGGCCACGAGCAGTACTTC.

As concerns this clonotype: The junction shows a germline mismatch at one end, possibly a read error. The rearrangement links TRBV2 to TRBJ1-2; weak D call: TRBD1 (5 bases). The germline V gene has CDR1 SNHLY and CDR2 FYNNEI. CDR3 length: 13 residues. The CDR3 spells CASSDSGNYGCTF. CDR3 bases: TGTGCCAGCAGTGACTCAGGGAACTATGGCTGCACCTTC. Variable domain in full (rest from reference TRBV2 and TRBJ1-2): EPEVTQTPSHQVTQMGQEVILRCVPISNHLYFYWYRQILGQKVEFLVSFYNNEISEKSEIFDDQFSVERPDGSNFTLKIRSTKLEDSAMYFCASSDSGNYGCTFGSGTRLTVV.